This T cell receptor beta chain was sequenced in a study of control samples from healthy donors and cancer patients. Profiled with immunoSEQ multiplex PCR; TCRdb holds only in-frame clones, not every one. The data contain 150,000 to 200,000 clones, about nine tenths of them singletons. The CDR3 loop spans 13 amino acids. Trimming left V 1 base short and J 3 bases short, with 6 bases between. Germline V gives CDR1 SGHNT, CDR2 YENEEA. The receptor was isolated from a woman under 40 in good health. Material for sequencing was blood. The chain joins TRBV11-3 to TRBJ1-2; perhaps TRBD1 as D (5 bases). The CDR3 nucleotides are TGTGCCAGCAGCTTAGCGGGGGACTATGGCTACACCTTC. It codes for CASSLAGDYGYTF.